The 23 T cell receptor beta chains in this list originate from one sample, sequenced in a study of blood T cell repertoires in COVID-19. Assay used: immunoSEQ multiplex PCR; TCRdb lists only in-frame clones, some missing. Seen here are 150,000 or so clones, approximately 83% observed once, and the top ten hold 13%. Source material: PBMCs or T cells enriched from blood (not recorded which). The receptors were gathered from a woman aged 60-75 years who had recovered from COVID-19.

The chain combines TRBV3-1 (or the pseudogene TRBV3-2) with TRBJ1-5, with D possibly TRBD1 on 6 matching bases. The V and J ends lost 5 bases and 4 bases respectively, with 12 bases between them. The CDR3 spans 14 residues. The germline CDR1 and CDR2 sequences are LGHDT and YNNKEL (reference sequence). The CDR3 region is CASSFLQGNQPQHF. The CDR3 DNA reads TGTGCCAGCAGCTTTCTCCAGGGGAATCAGCCCCAGCATTTT.

The CDR3 is CASSQVGTSGVRSYNEQFF. The CDR3 coding sequence is TGTGCCAGCAGCCAAGTTGGGACTAGCGGGGTTCGCTCCTACAATGAGCAGTTCTTC. V is TRBV4-2 and J is TRBJ2-1, with TRBD2 identical over 13 bases. There are 19 residues in the CDR3. Germline CDR1 is LGHNA and CDR2 is YNFKEQ. V shed 1 base, J shed 0 bases, and the junction held 6 bases outside the gene matches.

CDR3 in DNA: TGTGCCAGCAGTTACCCGGACAGAGGTAACGCTGAAGCTTTCTTT. It translates to CASSYPDRGNAEAFF. The chain couples TRBV6-2 or TRBV6-3 to TRBJ1-1, with TRBD1 as a possible D gene (6 bases). Trimming removed 2 bases from V and 6 bases from J, with 16 bases in between. The CDR3 extends over 15 amino acids. CDR1 is MNHEY, CDR2 SVGEGT, per germline.

This clone was recorded once. The chain combines TRBV3-1 (or the pseudogene TRBV3-2) with TRBJ2-2, with TRBD1 as a possible D gene (6 bases). Germline CDR1 is LGHDT and CDR2 is YNNKEL (reference sequence). This CDR3 is built from 15 residues. V lost 1 base and J lost 5, with 11 bases in between. Here the CDR3 DNA reads TGTGCCAGCAGCCAAGCCCGGCAGGGGACCGGGGAGCTGTTTTTT. The encoded protein is CASSQARQGTGELFF.

This chain links TRBV11-2 with TRBJ2-4, with D possibly TRBD2 on 5 matching bases. Germline loops: CDR1 SGHAT, CDR2 FQNNGV. The V end was cut by 3 bases, the J end by 3 bases, with 12 bases between. The CDR3 consists of 15 residues. The CDR3: CASSFKGESKNIQYF. DNA for the CDR3: TGTGCCAGCAGCTTTAAGGGAGAGAGCAAAAACATTCAGTACTTC.

V is TRBV6-5 and J is TRBJ2-7; TRBD1 matches at 8 bases. Losses at the gene ends were 4 bases for V and 3 bases for J; bases not matched to a gene: 5. The CDR3 is 14 residues long. Germline V gene data show CDR1 as MNHEY and CDR2 as SVGAGI. For the CDR3, the DNA is TGTGCCAGCAGTTTCGACAGGGGATTCTACGAGCAGTACTTC. Translation: CASSFDRGFYEQYF.

J is TRBJ2-2 and V is TRBV7-9, with a possible D match to TRBD1 (5 bases). The CDR3 has 16 residues. The germline gives CDR1 SEHNR, CDR2 FQNEAQ (reference sequence). With 5 bases removed from V and 6 bases from J, the gap between germline ends came to 19 bases. The CDR3 spells CASSLPSGIGAGELFF. The CDR3 DNA sequence: TGTGCCAGCAGCCTCCCCTCAGGGATTGGCGCCGGGGAGCTGTTTTTT.

V is TRBV5-1 and J is TRBJ2-3; perhaps TRBD2 as D (5 bases). The CDR3 covers 14 residues. From germline, CDR1 is SGHRS and CDR2 YFSETQ. Trimming pared 2 bases from V and 4 bases from J, leaving 11 bases between. CDR3 loop: CASSFWSGADTQYF. CDR3 bases: TGCGCCAGCAGCTTCTGGTCCGGGGCAGATACGCAGTATTTT.

The CDR3 sequence is CASSTRARGTEAFF. CDR3 in DNA: TGTGCCAGCAGCACCCGGGCCCGGGGCACTGAAGCTTTCTTT. The chain employs TRBV7-9 and TRBJ1-1, with unresolved D. Trimming removed 5 bases from V and 4 bases from J, with 14 bases in between. Germline assignment: CDR1 SEHNR and CDR2 FQNEAQ (reference sequence). This CDR3 contains 14 residues.

The chain recombines TRBV5-1 with TRBJ1-2; possible D gene TRBD1, 6 bases. From germline, CDR1 is SGHRS and CDR2 YFSETQ. CDR3 length: 14 amino acids. The V end was cut by 4 bases, the J end by 0 bases, with 10 bases between. CDR3 residues: CASSRQDSNYGYTF. DNA for the CDR3: TGCGCCAGCAGCCGACAGGACTCTAACTATGGCTACACCTTC.

This clone showed up many times. This sequence joins TRBV5-6 and TRBJ1-1; a weak D match, TRBD1 (6 bases). The ends were cut back, 4 bases at V and 4 bases at J, with 14 bases in the middle. Germline V gene data show CDR1 as SGHDT and CDR2 as YYEEEE. CDR3 length: 14 amino acids. This chain's CDR3 is CASSSQTGSTEAFF. The CDR3 coding sequence is TGTGCCAGCAGCAGCCAAACAGGGAGCACTGAAGCTTTCTTT.

This chain joins TRBV18 and TRBJ1-1; D is possibly TRBD1 (5 bases). CDR1 and CDR2 from the germline V gene are KGHSH and LQKENI. The V end lost 3 bases, the J end lost 11 bases, and 13 bases lay between the germline ends. This CDR3 comprises 12 residues. CDR3 loop: CASSPGDSNAFF. In DNA, the CDR3 is TGTGCCAGCTCACCGGGGGACTCGAACGCTTTCTTT. Filled out from reference TRBV18 and TRBJ1-1, the complete variable domain reads NAGVMQNPRHLVRRRGQEARLRCSPMKGHSHVYWYRQLPEEGLKFMVYLQKENIIDESGMPKERFSAEFPKEGPSILRIQQVVRGDSAAYFCASSPGDSNAFFGQGTRLTVV.

The chain links TRBV19 to TRBJ1-2; 9 bases map to TRBD1. V shed 2 bases, J shed 7 bases, and the junction held 5 bases outside the gene matches. The CDR3 is 14 amino acids. Germline CDR1 LNHDA, CDR2 SQIVND (reference sequence). The CDR3 is CASSIPGTGFGYTF. The CDR3, as DNA: TGTGCCAGTAGTATACCGGGGACAGGGTTTGGCTACACCTTC.

The rearrangement joins TRBV24-1 to TRBJ2-2; the match to TRBD1 covers 8 bases. The CDR3 extends over 16 amino acids. The V gene's germline CDR1 is KGHDR and CDR2 SFDVKD. V was pared by 4 bases and J by 2 bases, with 5 bases of the junction left unmatched. DNA of the CDR3: TGTGCCACCAGTGAACCCGGGACAGGTAACACCGGGGAGCTGTTTTTT. Protein sequence: CATSEPGTGNTGELFF.

This clone has just a few counts. This chain links TRBV28 with TRBJ1-5, with unresolved D. Germline lookup yields CDR1 MDHEN and CDR2 SYDVKM. Trimming removed 5 bases at V and 7 bases at J, with 9 bases between. CDR3 length: 12 residues. CDR3 DNA sequence: TGTGCCAGCAGTCCCTTACTGCAGCCCCAGCATTTT. Translated: CASSPLLQPQHF.

The chain carries TRBV15 and TRBJ1-5; D is uncertain. The germline V and J ends were trimmed by 0 bases and 2 bases, with 8 bases remaining between them. This CDR3 has 15 amino acids. The germline V gene has CDR1 LNHNV and CDR2 YYDKDF (reference sequence). Here the CDR3 DNA reads TGTGCCACCAGCAGAGAGCGAACAGGCAATCAGCCCCAGCATTTT. This gives the protein CATSRERTGNQPQHF.

The chain uses TRBV6-5 and TRBJ1-2; D gene ambiguous. The V and J ends lost 2 bases and 7 bases respectively, with 11 bases between them. The CDR3 runs 13 residues. CDR1 is MNHEY and CDR2 is SVGAGI in the germline V gene. The CDR3 sequence: CASSYMEGGGYTF. Written as DNA, the CDR3 is TGTGCCAGCAGTTACATGGAGGGCGGTGGCTACACCTTC.

This clone was seen only a few times. This chain links TRBV6-5 with TRBJ2-1, with D maybe TRBD1 (6 bases). Trimming stripped 5 bases from V and 4 bases from J, with 15 bases between. This CDR3 region has 15 residues. The germline V gene encodes CDR1 MNHEY and CDR2 SVGAGI. CDR3 region: CASSNQGLGYNEQFF. The DNA for the CDR3 is TGTGCCAGCAGTAACCAGGGGTTGGGGTACAATGAGCAGTTCTTC.

V usage is TRBV4-1 and J usage is TRBJ1-1, with D possibly being TRBD1 (6 bases). The CDR3 contains 14 residues. V was pared by 2 bases and J by 0 bases, with 7 bases between. Germline loops: CDR1 MGHRA, CDR2 YSYEKL. DNA for the CDR3: TGCGCCAGCAGCCAACAGGGGATGAACACTGAAGCTTTCTTT. This gives the protein CASSQQGMNTEAFF.

J is TRBJ1-6 and V is TRBV18; TRBD1 is a possible D gene (5 bases). The CDR3 length is 14 residues. CDR1 KGHSH and CDR2 LQKENI come from the germline V gene. Trimming removed 3 bases at V and 7 bases at J, with 10 bases between. CDR3 in amino acids: CASSPATENSPLHF. DNA of the CDR3: TGTGCCAGCTCACCGGCGACAGAGAATTCACCCCTCCACTTT.

Concerning this clone: Other DNA sequences from this sample encode an identical CDR3 as well. V is TRBV7-8 and J is TRBJ1-1, with 9 bases identical to TRBD1. With 2 bases clipped from V and 5 bases from J, the junction kept 3 bases outside the gene matches. Germline V gives CDR1 SGHVS, CDR2 FQNEAQ. The CDR3 extends over 14 amino acids. The chain's CDR3 is CASSLTGGNTEAFF. The CDR3 coding sequence is TGTGCCAGCAGCTTAACAGGGGGCAATACTGAAGCTTTCTTT. Full variable domain (missing parts from reference TRBV7-8 and TRBJ1-1): GAGVSQSPRYKVAKRGQDVALRCDPISGHVSLFWYQQALGQGPEFLTYFQNEAQLDKSGLPSDRFFAERPEGSVSTLKIQRTQQEDSAVYLCASSLTGGNTEAFFGQGTRLTVV.

The rearrangement links TRBV6-1 to TRBJ1-5, with TRBD1 identical over 7 bases. The CDR3 runs 18 residues. Looked up from germline, CDR1 is MNHNS and CDR2 is SASEGT. Unmatched junction bases numbered 15, after V lost 1 base and J lost 6 bases. For the CDR3, the DNA is TGTGCCAGCAGTGAAGAGAGTTGGTACGGGCAGGGGGTTCAGCCCCAGCATTTT. Its protein is CASSEESWYGQGVQPQHF.

This chain connects TRBV5-5 to TRBJ1-3; D call uncertain. V shed 0 bases and J shed 8 bases, with 12 bases lying between them. This CDR3 has 14 amino acids. Looked up from germline, CDR1 is SGHKS and CDR2 is YYEKEE (reference sequence). CDR3 in DNA: TGTGCCAGCAGCTTGGATCCCTCCGCGTACACCATATATTTT. Its translation: CASSLDPSAYTIYF.